Given below is one T cell receptor beta chain in context. Antigen specificity is unknown. The data derive from a study of T cells expressing NK-cell markers. Study findings and constraints: The CD3+CD56-NKG2C+ fraction of several donors was also led by these clonotypes.

No DNA is given; TCRdb re-called the 5' RACE reads and lists each CDR3 protein once. In all, the sample yields about 390,000 distinct CDR3 sequences. CDR1 is ENHRY, CDR2 SYGVKD, per germline. The CDR3 length is 11 residues. The chain couples TRBV10-3 to TRBJ2-1. This clonotype originated in a woman aged 50 to 60 in good health. Source material: blood T cells: a sorted CD56 or NKG2C T cell subset, CD4+ or CD8+ T cells, or bulk PBMC T cells (not recorded which). This chain's CDR3 is CAIDSEDEQFF.